This T cell receptor beta chain was retrieved from a study of blood T cell repertoires in COVID-19 (dated by TCRdb to 2018 to 2021). Notes on the research overall: Samples covering the acute and convalescent phases of COVID-19 were provided by collaborators in the United States, Italy and Spain. The material from the prospective study consisted of cDNA or gDNA derived from T cells, B-cell-depleted T cells, or PBMCs. The repertoires were released in a freely available public database meant as a resource for research on the immune response to SARS-CoV-2. Samples came from the ongoing ImmuneRACE study (first 160 participants) plus 1,254 subjects from 6 global collaborators. Nearly every sample came with metadata listing a de-identified subject ID, COVID-19 status, age in years and sex. Deeply sampled blood TCRbeta repertoires from subjects exposed to, actively infected with, or recovered from COVID-19 were included in the dataset. Where available, HLA class I and class II types were obtained from metadata supplied by the sample provider rather than from assay-based typing. General conclusions and limits of the study: Clinical and demographic metadata were provided uncurated, with the amount varying by source and participant.

TCRbeta CDR3 regions were amplified from genomic DNA by means of the immunoSEQ Assay, a bias-controlled multiplex PCR. As for the authors' bioinformatics: Nucleated cell counts per sample were estimated from amplification of reference gene primers within the assay. Sequence reads were collapsed and filtered to measure the absolute abundance of every unique TCRbeta CDR3 rearrangement. Productive Simpson clonality was computed per sample as the square root of Simpson's diversity index over productive rearrangements. TCRdb obtained this table from immuneACCESS and retained in-frame rearrangements with V and J assigned. These tables miss some clones; where compared with another copy, unresolved V genes account for less than half of the shortfall, and the remainder is unexplained. The DNA was the basis for D and trimming; V, J and clone size are from that table. The sample table shows about 300,000 clones, and about nine tenths are seen once. The ten largest make up about 7% of the sample.

As to this clone: There is no known antigen for this receptor. No much larger clone is present one base from it, and per-base qualities are unavailable.

The CDR3 sequence holds 14 residues, the cysteine and phenylalanine included. The CDR3 DNA has 42 bases and is translated from base 1. According to the germline V gene, CDR1 reads MGHRA and CDR2 reads YSYEKL. V lost 4 bases and J lost 5 bases, and the count of bases not matched to a germline gene is 5. Samples from volunteer blood donors who had recovered from COVID-19 were contributed by a second Seattle source. Collaborating institutions collected whole blood in K2EDTA tubes following their own protocols. For TCRbeta analysis, collaborator samples were shipped as frozen whole blood, as isolated PBMCs, or as DNA extracted from either sample type.

The receptor comes from a woman between 25 and 40 years old who had recovered from COVID-19. The V and J segments used are TRBV4-1 and TRBJ2-1; TRBD1 aligns with 7 central bases. Input material: peripheral blood. CDR3 reads: CASSRRQGDNEQFF. The nucleotide sequence reads as follows: TGCGCCAGCAGCCGCCGACAGGGTGACAATGAGCAGTTCTTC.